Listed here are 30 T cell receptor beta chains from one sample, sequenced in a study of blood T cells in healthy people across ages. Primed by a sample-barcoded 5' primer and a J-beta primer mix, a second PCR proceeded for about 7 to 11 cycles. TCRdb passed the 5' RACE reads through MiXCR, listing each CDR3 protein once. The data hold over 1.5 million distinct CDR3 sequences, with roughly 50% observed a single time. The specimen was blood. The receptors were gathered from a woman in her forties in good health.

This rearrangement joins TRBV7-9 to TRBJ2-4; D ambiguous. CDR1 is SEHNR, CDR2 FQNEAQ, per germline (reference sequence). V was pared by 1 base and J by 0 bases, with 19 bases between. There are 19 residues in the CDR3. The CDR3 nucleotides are TGTGCCAGCAGCTTAGGTGTCCGGAGCGTCCCTCTAGCCAAAAACATTCAGTACTTC. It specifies CASSLGVRSVPLAKNIQYF.

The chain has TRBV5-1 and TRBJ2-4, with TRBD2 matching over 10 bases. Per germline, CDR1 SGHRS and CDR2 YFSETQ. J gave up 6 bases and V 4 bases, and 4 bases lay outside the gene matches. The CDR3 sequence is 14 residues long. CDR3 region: CASSQGLAANIQYF. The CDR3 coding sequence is TGCGCCAGCAGCCAAGGACTAGCGGCAAACATTCAGTACTTC.

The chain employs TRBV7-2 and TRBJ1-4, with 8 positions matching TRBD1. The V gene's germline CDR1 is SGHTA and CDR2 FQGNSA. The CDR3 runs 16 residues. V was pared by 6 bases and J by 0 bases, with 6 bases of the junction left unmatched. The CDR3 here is CASSRQGPATNEKLFF. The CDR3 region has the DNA TGTGCCAGCAGTCGACAGGGGCCCGCAACTAATGAAAAACTGTTTTTT.

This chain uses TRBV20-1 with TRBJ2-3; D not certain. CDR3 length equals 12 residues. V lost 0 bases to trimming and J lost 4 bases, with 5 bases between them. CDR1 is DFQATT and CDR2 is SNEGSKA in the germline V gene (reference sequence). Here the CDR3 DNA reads TGCAGTGCTAGAGAGTGGTCAGATACGCAGTATTTT. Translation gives CSAREWSDTQYF.

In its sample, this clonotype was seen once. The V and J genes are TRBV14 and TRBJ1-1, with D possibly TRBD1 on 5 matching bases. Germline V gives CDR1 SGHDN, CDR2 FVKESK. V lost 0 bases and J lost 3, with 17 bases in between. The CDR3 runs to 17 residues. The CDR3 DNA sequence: TGTGCCAGCAGCCAAGATTTGCCAGGGTTGGCGGACACTGAAGCTTTCTTT. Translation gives CASSQDLPGLADTEAFF.

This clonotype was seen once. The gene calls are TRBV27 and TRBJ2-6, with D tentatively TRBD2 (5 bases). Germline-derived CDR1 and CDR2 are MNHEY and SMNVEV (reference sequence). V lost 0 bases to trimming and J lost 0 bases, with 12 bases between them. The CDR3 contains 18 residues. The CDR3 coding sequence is TGTGCCAGCAGTTTATCCACGAGGGAGACCTCTGGGGCCAACGTCCTGACTTTC. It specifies CASSLSTRETSGANVLTF.

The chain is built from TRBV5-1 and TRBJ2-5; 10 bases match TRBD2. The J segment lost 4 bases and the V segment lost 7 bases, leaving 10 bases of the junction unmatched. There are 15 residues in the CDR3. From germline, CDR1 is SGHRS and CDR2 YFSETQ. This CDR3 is CASCAAGGPGETQYF. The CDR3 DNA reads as TGCGCCAGCTGTGCAGCGGGGGGGCCTGGAGAGACCCAGTACTTC.

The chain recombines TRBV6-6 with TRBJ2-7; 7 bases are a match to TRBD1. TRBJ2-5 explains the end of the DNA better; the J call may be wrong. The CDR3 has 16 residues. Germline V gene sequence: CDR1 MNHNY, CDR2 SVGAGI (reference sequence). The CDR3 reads CASSYSGQTNRETQYF. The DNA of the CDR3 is TGTGCCAGCAGTTACTCGGGACAGACGAATAGGGAGACCCAGTACTTC.

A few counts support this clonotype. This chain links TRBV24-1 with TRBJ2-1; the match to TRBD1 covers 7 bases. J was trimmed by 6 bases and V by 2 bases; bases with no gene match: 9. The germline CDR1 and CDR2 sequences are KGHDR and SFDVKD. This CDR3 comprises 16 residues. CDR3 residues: CATSDSTGTDSNEQFF. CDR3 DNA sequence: TGTGCCACCAGTGATTCGACAGGGACGGACTCCAATGAGCAGTTCTTC.

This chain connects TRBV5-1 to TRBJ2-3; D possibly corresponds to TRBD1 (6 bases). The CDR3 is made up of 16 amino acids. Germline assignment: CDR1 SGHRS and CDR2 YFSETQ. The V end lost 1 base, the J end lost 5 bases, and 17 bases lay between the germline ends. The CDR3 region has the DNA TGCGCCAGCAGCTTGAGTTGGGGAGCGGACAGAGATACGCAGTATTTT. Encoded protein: CASSLSWGADRDTQYF.

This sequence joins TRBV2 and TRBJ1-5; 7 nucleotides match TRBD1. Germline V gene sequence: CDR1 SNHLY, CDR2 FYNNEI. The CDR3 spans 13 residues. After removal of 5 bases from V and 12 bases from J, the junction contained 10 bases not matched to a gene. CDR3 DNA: TGTGCCAGCAGTACCCGGACAGGAGCTCACCAGCATTTT. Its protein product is CASSTRTGAHQHF.

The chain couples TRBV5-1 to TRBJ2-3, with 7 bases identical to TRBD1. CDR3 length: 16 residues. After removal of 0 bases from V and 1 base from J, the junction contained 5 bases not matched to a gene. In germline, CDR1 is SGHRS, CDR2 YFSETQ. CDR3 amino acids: CASSLDRGSRTDTQYF. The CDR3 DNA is TGCGCCAGCAGCTTGGACAGGGGTTCTCGCACAGATACGCAGTATTTT.

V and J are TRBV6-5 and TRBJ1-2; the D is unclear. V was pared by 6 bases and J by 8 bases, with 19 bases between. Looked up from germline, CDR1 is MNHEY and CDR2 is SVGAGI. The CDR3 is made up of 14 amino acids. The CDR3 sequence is CASSPRLISKGYTF. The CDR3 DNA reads TGTGCCAGCAGCCCGAGGCTCATTTCAAAGGGCTACACCTTC.

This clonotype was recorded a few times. The DNA for the CDR3 is TGCGCCAGCAGCCAGACGACCGGGACAGGTGAAAAACTGTTTTTT. Protein product: CASSQTTGTGEKLFF. The rearrangement joins TRBV4-3 to TRBJ1-4, with 8 bases matching TRBD1. Germline trimming cut 3 bases from V and 7 bases from J; bases unmatched to any gene: 7. In germline, CDR1 is LGHNA, CDR2 YSLEER. The CDR3 is 15 residues long.

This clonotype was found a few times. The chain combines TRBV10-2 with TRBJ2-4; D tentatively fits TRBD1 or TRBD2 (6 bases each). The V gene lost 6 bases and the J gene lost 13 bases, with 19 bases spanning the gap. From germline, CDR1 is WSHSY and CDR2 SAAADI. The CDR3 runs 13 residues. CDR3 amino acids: CASRDSSLREQYF. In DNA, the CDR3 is TGCGCCAGCAGGGACAGTTCCCTCCGGGAGCAGTACTTC.

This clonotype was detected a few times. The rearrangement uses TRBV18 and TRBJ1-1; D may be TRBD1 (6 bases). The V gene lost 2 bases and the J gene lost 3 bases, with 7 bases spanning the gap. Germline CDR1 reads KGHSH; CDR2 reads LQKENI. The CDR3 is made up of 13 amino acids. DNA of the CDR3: TGTGCCAGCTCACCATGGACAGACACTGAAGCTTTCTTT. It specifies CASSPWTDTEAFF.

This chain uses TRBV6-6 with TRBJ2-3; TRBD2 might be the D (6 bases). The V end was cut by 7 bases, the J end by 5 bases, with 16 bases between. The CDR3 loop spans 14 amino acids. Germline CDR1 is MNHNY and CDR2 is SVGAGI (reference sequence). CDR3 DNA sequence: TGTGCCAGCAACAGTTACACGGAGGGAGATACGCAGTATTTT. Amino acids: CASNSYTEGDTQYF.

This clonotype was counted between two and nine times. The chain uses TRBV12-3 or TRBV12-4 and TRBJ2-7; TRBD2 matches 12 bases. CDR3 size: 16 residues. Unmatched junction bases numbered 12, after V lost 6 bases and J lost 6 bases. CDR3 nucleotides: TGTGCCAGCAGCGGATACCTAGCGGGGGGGCCGGGCGAGCAGTACTTC. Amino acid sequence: CASSGYLAGGPGEQYF.

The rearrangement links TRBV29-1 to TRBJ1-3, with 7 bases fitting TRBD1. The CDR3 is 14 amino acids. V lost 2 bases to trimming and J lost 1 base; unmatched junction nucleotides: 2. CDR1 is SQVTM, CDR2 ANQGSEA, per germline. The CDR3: CSVETGESGNTIYF. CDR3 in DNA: TGCAGCGTTGAAACAGGGGAATCTGGAAACACCATATATTTT.

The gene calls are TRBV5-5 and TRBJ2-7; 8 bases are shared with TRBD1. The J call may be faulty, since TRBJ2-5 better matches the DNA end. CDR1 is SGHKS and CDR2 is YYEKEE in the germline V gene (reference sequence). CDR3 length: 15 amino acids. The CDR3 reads CASSLVLTGEETQYF. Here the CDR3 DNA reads TGTGCCAGCAGCTTGGTACTGACAGGGGAAGAGACCCAGTACTTC.

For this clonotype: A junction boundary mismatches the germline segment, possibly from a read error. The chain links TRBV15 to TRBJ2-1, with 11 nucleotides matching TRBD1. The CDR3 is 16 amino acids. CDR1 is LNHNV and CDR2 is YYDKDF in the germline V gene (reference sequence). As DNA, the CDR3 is TGTGCCGCCAGCCCCGGACAGGGGGCCGGATACAATGAGCAGTTCTTC. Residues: CAASPGQGAGYNEQFF.

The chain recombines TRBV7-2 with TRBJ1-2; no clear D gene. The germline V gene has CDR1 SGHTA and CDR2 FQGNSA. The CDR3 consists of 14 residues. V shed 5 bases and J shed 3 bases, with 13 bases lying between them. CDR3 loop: CASSALVGHYGYTF. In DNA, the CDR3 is TGTGCCAGCAGCGCCCTTGTAGGACACTATGGCTACACCTTC.

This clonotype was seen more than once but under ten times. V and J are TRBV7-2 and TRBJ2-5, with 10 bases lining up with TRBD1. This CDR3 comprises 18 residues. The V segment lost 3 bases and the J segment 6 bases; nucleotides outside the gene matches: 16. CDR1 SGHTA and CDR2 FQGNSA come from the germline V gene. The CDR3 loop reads CASSLGPGTGALMKTQYF. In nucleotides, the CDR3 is TGTGCCAGCAGCTTGGGACCCGGGACAGGGGCCCTTATGAAGACCCAGTACTTC. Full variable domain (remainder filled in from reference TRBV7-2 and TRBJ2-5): GAGVSQSPSNKVTEKGKDVELRCDPISGHTALYWYRQSLGQGLEFLIYFQGNSAPDKSGLPSDRFSAERTGGSVSTLTIQRTQQEDSAVYLCASSLGPGTGALMKTQYFGPGTRLLVL.

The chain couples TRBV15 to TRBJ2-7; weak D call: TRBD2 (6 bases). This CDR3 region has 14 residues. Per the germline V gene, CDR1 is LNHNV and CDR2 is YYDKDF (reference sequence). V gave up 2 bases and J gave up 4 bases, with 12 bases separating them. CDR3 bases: TGTGCCACCAGCAGAACCATGGGGGGTTACGAGCAGTACTTC. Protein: CATSRTMGGYEQYF.

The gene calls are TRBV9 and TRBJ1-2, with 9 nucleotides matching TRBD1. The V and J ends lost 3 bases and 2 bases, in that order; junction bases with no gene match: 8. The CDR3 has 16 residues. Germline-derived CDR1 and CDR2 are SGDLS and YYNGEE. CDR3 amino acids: CASSANDRGKNYGYTF. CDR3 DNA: TGTGCCAGCAGCGCTAACGACAGGGGGAAGAACTATGGCTACACCTTC.

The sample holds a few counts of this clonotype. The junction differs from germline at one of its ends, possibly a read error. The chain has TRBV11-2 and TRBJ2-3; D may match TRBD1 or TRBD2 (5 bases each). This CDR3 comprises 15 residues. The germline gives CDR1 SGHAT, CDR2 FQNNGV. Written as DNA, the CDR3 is TGTGCCAGCAGCTTTTGGGGGAATCCCACAGGTACGCAGTATTTT. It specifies CASSFWGNPTGTQYF.

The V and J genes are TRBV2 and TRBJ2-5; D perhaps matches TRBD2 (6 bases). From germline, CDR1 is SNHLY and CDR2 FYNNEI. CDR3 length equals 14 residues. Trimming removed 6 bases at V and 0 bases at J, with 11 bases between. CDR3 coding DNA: TGTGCCAGCAGGGGGGGAGTCTACCAAGAGACCCAGTACTTC. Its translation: CASRGGVYQETQYF.

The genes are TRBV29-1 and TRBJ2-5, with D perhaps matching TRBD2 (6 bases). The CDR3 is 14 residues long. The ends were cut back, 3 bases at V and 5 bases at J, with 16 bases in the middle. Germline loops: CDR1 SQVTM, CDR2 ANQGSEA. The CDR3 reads CSVDFLARGETQYF. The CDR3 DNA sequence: TGCAGCGTTGACTTCCTAGCGAGAGGGGAGACCCAGTACTTC.

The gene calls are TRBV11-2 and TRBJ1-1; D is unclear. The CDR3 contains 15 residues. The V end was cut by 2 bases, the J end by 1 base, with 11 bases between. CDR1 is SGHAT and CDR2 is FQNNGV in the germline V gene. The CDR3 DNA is TGTGCCAGCAGCTTAAGGGCAGAACCGAACACTGAAGCTTTCTTT. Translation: CASSLRAEPNTEAFF.

The CDR3 region is CSAGFTGDRYGYTF. In DNA, the CDR3 is TGCAGTGCTGGGTTTACAGGGGATCGCTATGGCTACACCTTC. The V call is TRBV20-1, the J call TRBJ1-2; 7 bases map to TRBD1. V shed 5 bases and J 4 bases; nucleotides not matched to a gene: 10. CDR1 and CDR2 from the germline V gene are DFQATT and SNEGSKA (reference sequence). CDR3 size: 14 residues.